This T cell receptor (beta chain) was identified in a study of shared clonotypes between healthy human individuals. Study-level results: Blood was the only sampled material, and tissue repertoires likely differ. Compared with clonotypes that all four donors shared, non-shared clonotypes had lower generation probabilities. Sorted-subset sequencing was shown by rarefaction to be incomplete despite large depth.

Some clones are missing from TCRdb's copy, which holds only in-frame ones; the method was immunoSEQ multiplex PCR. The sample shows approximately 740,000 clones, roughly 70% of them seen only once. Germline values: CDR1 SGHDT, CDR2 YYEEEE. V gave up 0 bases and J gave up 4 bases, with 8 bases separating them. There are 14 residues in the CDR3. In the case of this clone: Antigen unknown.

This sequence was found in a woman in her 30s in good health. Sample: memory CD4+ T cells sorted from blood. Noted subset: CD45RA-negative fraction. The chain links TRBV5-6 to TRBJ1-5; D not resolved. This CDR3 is CASSLGLRNQPQHF. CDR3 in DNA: TGTGCCAGCAGCTTGGGACTCAGGAATCAGCCCCAGCATTTT.